This TCR beta chain was captured in a study of CD8+ T cells in alopecia areata. Extraction and reverse transcription of RNA yielded cDNA as the sequencing template. Data came from immunoSEQ multiplex PCR; TCRdb stores just in-frame clones and leaves some out. The table shows a few hundred thousand clones, with about 40% occurring only once. Study results and caveats: As there was one nonresponder, how baseline CD8+ expansion relates to response remains uncertain.

Treatment reported: oral pan-JAK inhibitor, 5-10 mg twice daily. CDR1 and CDR2 from the germline V gene are MNHEY and SVGAGI. The ends lost 6 bases at V and 8 bases at J; junction bases unmatched: 10. This CDR3 contains 14 residues. Details on this clone: Its target is unknown.

This receptor was taken from a human donor with alopecia areata. The chain employs TRBV6-5 and TRBJ1-2; 9 bases map to TRBD1. Sequencing used CD4+ T cells sorted from blood, obtained at approximately week 37, from a patient treated with tofacitinib. The CDR3 nucleotides are TGTGCCAGCAGAACCCGGGACAGGGTGCGGGGCTACACCTTC. This codes for CASRTRDRVRGYTF.